The clone carrying this T cell receptor (beta chain) was counted between two and nine times. What it binds is unknown. This sample is drawn from a study of T cells after yellow fever vaccination. Study as a whole: Some fractions had low cell numbers, and these were prepared with SMART-Seq v4 Ultra Low Input.

The study, taken as a whole, reports: Booster sampling recovered most clones from primary vaccination (roughly 96% CD4, around 90% CD8).

This CDR3 is 15 amino acids long. Per germline, CDR1 DFQATT and CDR2 SNEGSKA (reference sequence). The germline V and J ends were trimmed by 6 bases and 0 bases, with 16 bases remaining between them. The 5'RACE template-switching step produced TCR cDNA and added a universal primer site and UMIs. TCRdb reanalysed the 5' RACE reads using MiXCR and keeps one entry per CDR3 protein. The data show just under 600,000 distinct CDR3 sequences, with around an eighth seen just once and over 11% held by the top ten. The clonotype was recovered from a man aged 30 to 39 who received the YFV17D yellow fever vaccine. This sample comprised PBMCs, obtained on the day of the yellow fever booster vaccination. V and J are TRBV20-1 and TRBJ2-3, with D possibly being TRBD1 or TRBD2 (5 bases each). The CDR3 DNA sequence: TGCAGTGCCCCCCCGGGGCCCTTCAGCACAGATACGCAGTATTTT. This codes for CSAPPGPFSTDTQYF.